This paragraph covers one T cell receptor beta chain sequence. Germline is not matched at one junction end, which may reflect a read error. The method was immunoSEQ multiplex PCR; TCRdb's version includes in-frame clones alone and lacks a portion of them. The table lists around 70,000 clones, around 81% of them singletons, with 5.9% in the top ten. This entry comes from a study of OX40 agonist ivuxolimab in advanced cancers. Overall study context: The treatment was a fully human IgG2 OX40 agonist, ivuxolimab.

Germline CDR1 reads SEHNR; CDR2 reads FQNEAQ (reference sequence). This CDR3 comprises 16 residues. Anyone with autoimmune disease history or systemic immunosuppression was excluded. The rearrangement joins TRBV7-9 to TRBJ2-5, with TRBD2 identical over 7 bases. This sample comprised CD4+ or CD8+ T cells sorted from blood, obtained in a trial of the OX40 agonist ivuxolimab. The receptor's source is an adult with an advanced solid tumor such as melanoma, head and neck, liver or kidney cancer. For the CDR3, the DNA is TGCGCCAGCAGCCAAGATCGAGGGAGGGGTGGGGAGACCCAGTACTTC. This translates into CASSQDRGRGGETQYF.